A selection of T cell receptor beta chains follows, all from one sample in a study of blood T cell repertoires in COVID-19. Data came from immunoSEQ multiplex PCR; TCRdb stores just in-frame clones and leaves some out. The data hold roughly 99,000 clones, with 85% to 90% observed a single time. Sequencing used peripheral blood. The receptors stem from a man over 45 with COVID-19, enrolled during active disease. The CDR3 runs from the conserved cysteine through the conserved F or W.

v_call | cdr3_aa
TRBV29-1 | CSPQVQGFSLKNGNTIYF
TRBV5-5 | CASSISGTALVDQPQHF
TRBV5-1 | CASSGRGTVNTNEKLFF
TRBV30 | CAWSVSDTAQPQHF
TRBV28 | CASRGRGHQETQYF
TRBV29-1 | CSVAGLAGGTDTQYF
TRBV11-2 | CASSFTYSGQGARYEQYF
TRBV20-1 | CSAGWNTEAFF
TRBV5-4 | CASSPLAGANTGELFF
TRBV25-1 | CASSEIPGYGNTIYF
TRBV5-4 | CASTSGREGNTQYF
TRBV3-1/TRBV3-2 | CASSQRDRGYGYTF
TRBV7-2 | CASSLGAGSDTQYF
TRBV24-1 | CATGSGGAPPDTQYF
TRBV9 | CASSVVPAGEQYF
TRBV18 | CASSPAREGTEAFF
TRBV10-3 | CAIRDSSNQPQHF
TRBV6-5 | CASSYQLRHLPTEAFF
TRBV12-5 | CASGLGAGTEAFF
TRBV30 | CAWSVWWTSGGATDTQYF
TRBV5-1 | CASSGRTGGTTGELFF
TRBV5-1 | CASSLALRGEKSNYNEQFF
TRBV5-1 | CASTLTGWNQPQHF
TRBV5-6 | CASSFRQGGMKNTEAFF
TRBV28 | CASSLTSTNYGYTF
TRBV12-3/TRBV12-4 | CASSLPATEAFF
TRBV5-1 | CASRQPQHF
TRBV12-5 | CASGLVQRAEGSPLHF
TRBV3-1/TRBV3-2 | CASSQEPQVDTQYF
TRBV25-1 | CASSLEGGDYGYTF
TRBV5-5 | CASSPGQETYSGANVLTF
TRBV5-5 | CASSLIQRVGGGYTF
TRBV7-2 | CASRADAATPNTEAFF
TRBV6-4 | CASSDLAGGTDTQYF
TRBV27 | CASSFAGMGTGELFF
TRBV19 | CASSNSKKDQPQHF
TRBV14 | CASSQVGLGATEAFF
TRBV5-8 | CASSLVVGGNSNQPQHF
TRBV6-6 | CASSPPGEFPEAFF
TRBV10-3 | CAISHDTNYGYTF